These 29 T cell receptor beta chains originate from one sample sequenced in a study of persistence of HIV-infected CD4 T cells. The immunoSEQ assay was version 4, run in survey mode. Clones were read by immunoSEQ multiplex PCR, and TCRdb kept only the in-frame ones, dropping some. The sample lists about 45,000 clones, over 80% seen once, with 2.5% to 4% in the top ten. These receptors' antigens are unknown. This nonspecific control used anti-CD3/anti-CD28 bead stimulation of CD4+ T cells. CD4+ T cells upregulating both CD40 ligand and CD69 were sorted as responding cells. This specimen was CD4+ T cells sorted from PBMCs after 18-hour stimulation, taken from a patient who received antiretroviral therapy. These receptors were collected from an adult woman with HIV who was CMV-seropositive.

The chain links TRBV5-1 to TRBJ2-5, with TRBD2 identical over 7 bases. This CDR3 has 17 amino acids. Germline values: CDR1 SGHRS, CDR2 YFSETQ. J gave up 1 base and V 4 bases, and 13 bases lay outside the gene matches. The CDR3 sequence: CASSLGGRLAAQETQYF. The CDR3 region has the DNA TGCGCCAGCAGCCTAGGCGGTCGACTAGCTGCCCAAGAGACCCAGTACTTC.

In nucleotides, the CDR3 is TGTGCCAGCTGCCTCGACGGGCCCTCCTACAATGAGCAGTTCTTC. Translation: CASCLDGPSYNEQFF. The rearrangement joins TRBV7-2 to TRBJ2-1; no definite D call. V was pared by 8 bases and J by 0 bases, with 14 bases between. CDR1 and CDR2 from the germline V gene are SGHTA and FQGNSA. The CDR3 consists of 15 residues.

V usage is TRBV5-3 and J usage is TRBJ1-4; TRBD1 aligns across 7 bases. TRBV5-3 is designated an ORF whose function remains uncertain. J was trimmed by 4 bases and V by 0 bases; bases with no gene match: 6. This CDR3 region has 16 residues. CDR3 amino acids: CARSLVMTGINEKLFF. Written as DNA, the CDR3 is TGTGCCAGAAGCTTGGTAATGACAGGGATTAATGAAAAACTGTTTTTT.

V is TRBV7-2 and J is TRBJ1-2; D possibly corresponds to TRBD1 (5 bases). The V end lost 5 bases, the J end lost 2 bases, and 18 bases lay between the germline ends. This CDR3 has 16 residues. CDR1 is SGHTA, CDR2 FQGNSA, per germline. The DNA for the CDR3 is TGTGCCAGCAGCACCCGACCCCAGGGCGTGAACTATGGCTACACCTTC. Translating it yields CASSTRPQGVNYGYTF. Variable domain in full (rest from reference TRBV7-2 and TRBJ1-2): GAGVSQSPSNKVTEKGKDVELRCDPISGHTALYWYRQSLGQGLEFLIYFQGNSAPDKSGLPSDRFSAERTGGSVSTLTIQRTQQEDSAVYLCASSTRPQGVNYGYTFGSGTRLTVV.

This chain joins TRBV19 and TRBJ1-1, with D possibly TRBD1 on 5 matching bases. Germline V gene lookup returns CDR1 LNHDA and CDR2 SQIVND (reference sequence). The V end was cut by 3 bases, the J end by 3 bases, with 8 bases between. The CDR3 is 13 amino acids. The CDR3 nucleotides are TGTGCCAGTAGTATGGGGCGGCACACTGAAGCTTTCTTT. The encoded protein is CASSMGRHTEAFF. The full variable domain, its missing parts supplied by reference TRBV19 and TRBJ1-1, is DGGITQSPKYLFRKEGQNVTLSCEQNLNHDAMYWYRQDPGQGLRLIYYSQIVNDFQKGDIAEGYSVSREKKESFPLTVTSAQKNPTAFYLCASSMGRHTEAFFGQGTRLTVV.

The rearrangement links TRBV2 to TRBJ2-1; D may be TRBD2 (6 bases). The V end lost 5 bases, the J end lost 6 bases, and 20 bases lay between the germline ends. The CDR3 totals 16 residues. The germline CDR1 and CDR2 sequences are SNHLY and FYNNEI. The CDR3 spells CASSPPPSVGLNEQFF. CDR3 bases: TGTGCCAGCAGTCCCCCCCCTAGCGTGGGGCTCAATGAGCAGTTCTTC. The full variable domain, its missing parts supplied by reference TRBV2 and TRBJ2-1, is EPEVTQTPSHQVTQMGQEVILRCVPISNHLYFYWYRQILGQKVEFLVSFYNNEISEKSEIFDDQFSVERPDGSNFTLKIRSTKLEDSAMYFCASSPPPSVGLNEQFFGPGTRLTVL.

The chain is built from TRBV3-1 (or the pseudogene TRBV3-2) and TRBJ1-1, with 9 bases that match TRBD1. The V gene's germline CDR1 is LGHDT and CDR2 YNNKEL (reference sequence). J gave up 1 base and V 3 bases, and 3 bases lay outside the gene matches. CDR3 length: 15 residues. For the CDR3, the DNA is TGTGCCAGCAGCCACACGGACAGGGGGAACACTGAAGCTTTCTTT. It is translated as CASSHTDRGNTEAFF.

This clone was found once. V gene TRBV28 combines with J gene TRBJ2-7; 11 bases map to TRBD2. The CDR3 covers 20 residues. Losses at the gene ends were 5 bases for V and 0 bases for J; bases not matched to a gene: 18. In germline, CDR1 is MDHEN, CDR2 SYDVKM. This CDR3 is CASSSGGGWTSGRSSYEQYF. CDR3 in DNA: TGTGCCAGCAGTAGCGGCGGGGGCTGGACTAGCGGGCGCAGCTCCTACGAGCAGTACTTC. The full variable domain, its missing parts supplied by reference TRBV28 and TRBJ2-7, is DVKVTQSSRYLVKRTGEKVFLECVQDMDHENMFWYRQDPGLGLRLIYFSYDVKMKEKGDIPEGYSVSREKKERFSLILESASTNQTSMYLCASSSGGGWTSGRSSYEQYFGPGTRLTVT.

CDR3 sequence: CASSLVGFADTQYF. CDR3 nucleotide sequence: TGCGCCAGCAGCTTGGTAGGGTTCGCAGATACGCAGTATTTT. This chain links TRBV5-1 with TRBJ2-3; the D is unclear. This CDR3 is built from 14 residues. V lost 0 bases, J lost 4 bases, and 9 bases lay in between. CDR1 is SGHRS, CDR2 YFSETQ, per germline.

V and J are TRBV19 and TRBJ2-5, with TRBD1 as a possible D gene (6 bases). CDR3 length: 17 residues. Trimming stripped 1 base from V and 0 bases from J, with 15 bases between. Germline CDR1 LNHDA, CDR2 SQIVND (reference sequence). CDR3 region: CASSIGQAPPNQETQYF. Written as DNA, the CDR3 is TGTGCCAGTAGTATAGGACAGGCTCCTCCTAACCAAGAGACCCAGTACTTC.

J is TRBJ1-1 and V is TRBV2, with D tentatively TRBD1 (5 bases). Germline V CDR1 and CDR2: SNHLY, FYNNEI. V gave up 9 bases and J gave up 1 base, with 15 bases separating them. The CDR3 length is 14 residues. The CDR3 sequence is CASTPGTGNTEAFF. The CDR3 DNA follows: TGTGCCAGTACCCCCGGGACTGGGAACACTGAAGCTTTCTTT.

The V gene is TRBV12-3 or TRBV12-4, the J gene TRBJ2-7, with D possibly matching TRBD2 (6 bases). This CDR3 spans 13 amino acids. V gave up 5 bases and J gave up 3 bases, with 11 bases separating them. CDR3 DNA: TGTGCCAGCAGTACGGGGGACCTCTACGAGCAGTACTTC. Protein sequence: CASSTGDLYEQYF.

The rearrangement uses TRBV19 and TRBJ1-5; D gene unclear. Germline V CDR1 and CDR2: LNHDA, SQIVND (reference sequence). Trimming took 7 bases from V and 7 from J, leaving 14 bases between them. This CDR3 comprises 13 residues. The CDR3 loop reads CASTPSPGQPQHF. CDR3 nucleotide sequence: TGTGCCAGTACTCCTTCCCCGGGGCAGCCCCAGCATTTT.

V gene TRBV5-1 combines with J gene TRBJ2-7; 11 bases fit TRBD1. This CDR3 contains 16 residues. The germline V gene has CDR1 SGHRS and CDR2 YFSETQ. After removal of 4 bases from V and 7 bases from J, the junction contained 13 bases not matched to a gene. As DNA, the CDR3 is TGCGCCAGCAGCGGTGGCGGGACAGGGGGATCAAGAGAGCAGTACTTC. It encodes CASSGGGTGGSREQYF.

The rearrangement links TRBV10-1 to TRBJ1-2; 10 nucleotides match TRBD1. This CDR3 has 18 amino acids. The V gene's germline CDR1 is WNHNN and CDR2 SYGVQD (reference sequence). Trimming at V came to 6 bases and at J to 8 bases, leaving 21 bases not matched to a gene. DNA for the CDR3: TGCGCCAGCAGAGGAATCCCCGGGACAGGGGCGACACTTTGCGGCTACACCTTC. This gives the protein CASRGIPGTGATLCGYTF.

This chain uses TRBV5-6 with TRBJ1-2, with D possibly matching TRBD1 (5 bases). The CDR3 runs 14 residues. Trimming pared 0 bases from V and 5 bases from J, leaving 11 bases between. The germline V gene encodes CDR1 SGHDT and CDR2 YYEEEE. The CDR3 sequence: CASSLAGTDYGYTF. Written as DNA, the CDR3 is TGTGCCAGCAGCTTGGCCGGGACGGATTATGGCTACACCTTC.

V usage is TRBV2 and J usage is TRBJ2-7, with D possibly TRBD1 on 5 matching bases. The germline V and J ends were trimmed by 4 bases and 6 bases, with 13 bases remaining between them. Germline V gene sequence: CDR1 SNHLY, CDR2 FYNNEI. The CDR3 spans 13 residues. Here the CDR3 DNA reads TGTGCCAGCAGTGTCCTTGACAGCCTCGAGCAGTACTTC. Its protein product is CASSVLDSLEQYF. Combining the CDR3 with reference TRBV2 and TRBJ2-7 gives the whole variable domain EPEVTQTPSHQVTQMGQEVILRCVPISNHLYFYWYRQILGQKVEFLVSFYNNEISEKSEIFDDQFSVERPDGSNFTLKIRSTKLEDSAMYFCASSVLDSLEQYFGPGTRLTVT.

The chain recombines TRBV27 with TRBJ2-6; D may be TRBD1 or TRBD2 (5 bases each). The germline V gene has CDR1 MNHEY and CDR2 SMNVEV (reference sequence). The V and J ends lost 6 bases and 0 bases respectively, with 12 bases between them. CDR3 length: 16 residues. The CDR3 loop is CASRGSGTSGANVLTF. CDR3 in DNA: TGTGCCAGCAGAGGTAGTGGGACCTCTGGGGCCAACGTCCTGACTTTC. The full variable domain, completed using reference TRBV27 and TRBJ2-6, is EAQVTQNPRYLITVTGKKLTVTCSQNMNHEYMSWYRQDPGLGLRQIYYSMNVEVTDKGDVPEGYKVSRKEKRNFPLILESPSPNQTSLYFCASRGSGTSGANVLTFGAGSRLTVL.

This rearrangement joins TRBV7-2 to TRBJ2-5; TRBD1 might be the D (5 bases). The CDR3 is made up of 15 amino acids. Germline V gives CDR1 SGHTA, CDR2 FQGNSA. Trimming took off 3 bases at V and 5 bases at J, with 16 bases between the two ends. In nucleotides, the CDR3 is TGTGCCAGCAGCTTTTGGGGCGGACGAGAGGAGACCCAGTACTTC. Protein: CASSFWGGREETQYF. Looking up the rest from reference TRBV7-2 and TRBJ2-5 gives the full variable domain: GAGVSQSPSNKVTEKGKDVELRCDPISGHTALYWYRQSLGQGLEFLIYFQGNSAPDKSGLPSDRFSAERTGGSVSTLTIQRTQQEDSAVYLCASSFWGGREETQYFGPGTRLLVL.

This chain uses TRBV18 with TRBJ2-2; D not certain. Trimming took off 8 bases at V and 6 bases at J, with 16 bases between the two ends. This CDR3 spans 14 amino acids. Per germline, CDR1 KGHSH and CDR2 LQKENI. CDR3 region: CASVARNRAGELFF. For the CDR3, the DNA is TGTGCCAGCGTGGCTCGTAATCGTGCCGGGGAGCTGTTTTTT.

The genes are TRBV6-5 and TRBJ1-2; D remains ambiguous. The germline V gene encodes CDR1 MNHEY and CDR2 SVGAGI. Trimming cost V 0 bases and J 6 bases, with 11 bases left between them. The CDR3 runs 14 residues. CDR3 sequence (DNA): TGTGCCAGCAGTTACTCCCCGTTAGGGAATGGCTACACCTTC. Its protein product is CASSYSPLGNGYTF.

This rearrangement joins TRBV6-2 or TRBV6-3 to TRBJ1-2, with D unclear. V lost 6 bases, J lost 8 bases, and 19 bases lay in between. Per germline, CDR1 MNHEY and CDR2 SVGEGT. The CDR3 runs 14 residues. CDR3 residues: CASSPYRTIGGYTF. As DNA, the CDR3 is TGTGCCAGCAGCCCCTATCGGACTATCGGGGGCTACACCTTC.

The chain combines TRBV15 with TRBJ1-3, with D hard to call. Germline-derived CDR1 and CDR2 are LNHNV and YYDKDF (reference sequence). The CDR3 length is 14 residues. The ends were cut back, 3 bases at V and 0 bases at J, with 6 bases in the middle. CDR3: CATSRTSSGNTIYF. CDR3 nucleotide sequence: TGTGCCACCAGCAGGACAAGCTCTGGAAACACCATATATTTT.

The CDR3 DNA sequence: TGTGCCAGTACCGAACAGGGGCAAACGCATGGCTACACCTTC. This sequence encodes CASTEQGQTHGYTF. The gene calls are TRBV19 and TRBJ1-2; 7 bases align to TRBD1. The junction had 11 bases not matched to a gene; V was cut back by 7 bases and J by 6 bases. The CDR3 has 14 residues. CDR1 LNHDA and CDR2 SQIVND come from the germline V gene (reference sequence).

V usage is TRBV5-5 and J usage is TRBJ2-3; 10 bases map to TRBD2. J gave up 5 bases and V 0 bases, and 3 bases lay outside the gene matches. The CDR3 runs 15 residues. The germline V gene encodes CDR1 SGHKS and CDR2 YYEKEE (reference sequence). The CDR3 here is CASSLGLAGVDTQYF. CDR3 nucleotide sequence: TGTGCCAGCAGCTTGGGGCTAGCGGGAGTAGATACGCAGTATTTT.

The chain combines TRBV30 with TRBJ1-1, with D unclear. Trimming removed 1 base at V and 3 bases at J, with 12 bases between. The CDR3 is made up of 14 amino acids. Per germline, CDR1 GTSNPN and CDR2 SVGIG (reference sequence). The CDR3 region has the DNA TGTGCCTGGAGTGCAAGGCGCATCGACACTGAAGCTTTCTTT. It translates to CAWSARRIDTEAFF.

This clone turned up a few times. CDR3 nucleotide sequence: TGTGCCAGCAGCGCAGGGGGCCAAAGCAATCAGCCCCAGCATTTT. This sequence encodes CASSAGGQSNQPQHF. The chain is built from TRBV2 and TRBJ1-5, with 8 nucleotides matching TRBD1. The CDR3 runs to 15 residues. V shed 6 bases, J shed 1 base, and the junction held 5 bases outside the gene matches. From germline, CDR1 is SNHLY and CDR2 FYNNEI.

A note on this clone: The identical CDR3 is also encoded by other nucleotide sequences in the sample. The chain recombines TRBV5-1 with TRBJ2-7; TRBD1 matches at 10 bases. V shed 2 bases, J shed 4 bases, and the junction held 6 bases outside the gene matches. Germline V lookup: CDR1 SGHRS, CDR2 YFSETQ. This CDR3 spans 15 amino acids. DNA for the CDR3: TGCGCCAGCAGCTTAGGGGGGACAGGGGAGTACGAGCAGTACTTC. It specifies CASSLGGTGEYEQYF.

This clone was seen more than once but under ten times. The chain recombines TRBV7-8 with TRBJ1-1, with D uncertain. The germline V gene encodes CDR1 SGHVS and CDR2 FQNEAQ. V was trimmed by 3 bases and J by 4 bases, leaving 21 bases between them. The CDR3 runs 17 residues. CDR3 bases: TGTGCCAGCAGCTTTCCCCCTGACATTTTAAGGAGCACTGAAGCTTTCTTT. Protein product: CASSFPPDILRSTEAFF.